This TCR beta chain came from a study of blood T cell repertoires in COVID-19. Study in general: Specimens from acute and convalescent COVID-19 originated in the United States, Italy and Spain. PBMCs, B-cell-depleted T cells, or T cells provided the cDNA or gDNA that made up the material.

Methods used by the authors: Nucleated cell number was recorded as an estimate derived from reference gene primer amplification. Here immunoSEQ multiplex PCR was the method, and the copy in TCRdb shows in-frame clones only, minus some. V and J calls and clone size are as listed in that table; D and trimming were resolved from the DNA. The sample yields 150,000 or so clones, about nine tenths seen once. V dropped 5 bases and J dropped 4; count of bases not matched to a gene: 4. This CDR3 spans 14 amino acids. Germline CDR1 SGHAT, CDR2 FQNNGV. This TCR came from a young man with acute or convalescent COVID-19. The chain links TRBV11-2 to TRBJ1-4; 7 bases are a match to TRBD1. The sample consisted of peripheral blood. In DNA, the CDR3 is TGTGCCAGCAGCCCAGGGGGGCTTAATGAAAAACTGTTTTTT. The encoded protein is CASSPGGLNEKLFF.